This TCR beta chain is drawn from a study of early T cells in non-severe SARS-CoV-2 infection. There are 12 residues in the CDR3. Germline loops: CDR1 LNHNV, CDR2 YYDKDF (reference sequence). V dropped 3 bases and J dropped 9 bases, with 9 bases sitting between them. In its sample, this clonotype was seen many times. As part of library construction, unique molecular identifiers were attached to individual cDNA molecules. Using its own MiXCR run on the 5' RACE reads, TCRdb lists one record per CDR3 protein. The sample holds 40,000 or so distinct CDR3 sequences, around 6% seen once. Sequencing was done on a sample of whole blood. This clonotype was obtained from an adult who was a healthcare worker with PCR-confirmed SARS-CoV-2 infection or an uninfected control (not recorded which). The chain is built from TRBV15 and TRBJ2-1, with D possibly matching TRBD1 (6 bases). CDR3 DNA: TGTGCCACCAGCAGGAGGGGGAGTGAGCAGTTCTTC. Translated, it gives CATSRRGSEQFF.